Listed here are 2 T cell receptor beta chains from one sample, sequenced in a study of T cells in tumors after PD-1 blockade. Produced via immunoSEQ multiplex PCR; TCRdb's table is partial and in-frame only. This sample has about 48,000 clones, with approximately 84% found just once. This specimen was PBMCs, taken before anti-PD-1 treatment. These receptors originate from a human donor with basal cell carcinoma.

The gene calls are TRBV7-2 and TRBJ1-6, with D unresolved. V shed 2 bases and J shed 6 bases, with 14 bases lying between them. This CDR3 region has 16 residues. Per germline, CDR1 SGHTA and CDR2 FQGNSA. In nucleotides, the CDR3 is TGTGCCAGCAGCTTAACCCCCCGGGGAAGTAATTCACCCCTCCACTTT. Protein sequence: CASSLTPRGSNSPLHF.

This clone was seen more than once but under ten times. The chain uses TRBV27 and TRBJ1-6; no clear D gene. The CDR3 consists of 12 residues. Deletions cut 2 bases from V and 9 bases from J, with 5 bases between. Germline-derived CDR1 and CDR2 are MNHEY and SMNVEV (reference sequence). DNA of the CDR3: TGTGCCAGCAGTTTACTGGGTTCACCCCTCCACTTT. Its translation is CASSLLGSPLHF.